This TCR beta chain is drawn from a study of T cell repertoires in cytomegalovirus infection. The overall study: Evidence of both CMV infection and a matching HLA type came from public TCR beta signatures.

This CDR3 comprises 18 residues. From germline, CDR1 is SNHLY and CDR2 FYNNEI. The trim removed 7 bases at V and 0 bases at J, leaving 13 bases unmatched. Using its own MiXCR run on the reads, TCRdb lists one record per CDR3 protein. The data contain approximately 200,000 distinct CDR3 sequences, approximately 30% of them seen just once; the ten biggest clones take up roughly 31%. Regarding the study as a whole: CMV carriers with the relevant HLA were identified by cumulative public TCR beta family frequency.

As for this clonotype: Antigen unknown.

The receptor was isolated from a human donor in good health (CMV status not recorded). Some clones in this sample may be carry-over from other donors' samples. The sample taken for sequencing was PBMCs. The chain is built from TRBV2 and TRBJ2-4; 9 nucleotides align to TRBD1. The CDR3 protein is CASTRFGTGTLAKNIQYF. The CDR3 DNA sequence: TGTGCCAGCACGAGATTCGGGACAGGGACACTAGCCAAAAACATTCAGTACTTC.